The 23 T cell receptor beta chains below all came from one sample that was sequenced in a study of cytomegalovirus exposure and HLA in healthy donors. In the PCR, 60 Vbeta and 13 Jbeta primers were used. Clones were read by immunoSEQ multiplex PCR, and TCRdb kept only the in-frame ones, dropping some. Among approximately 220,000 clones listed, around 80% were seen once. Source material: PBMCs. Receptors originate from a man aged 40-50 years in good health and CMV-seropositive.

The chain combines TRBV6-1 with TRBJ2-2; the D gene is possibly TRBD1 (5 bases). V gave up 2 bases and J gave up 3 bases, with 13 bases separating them. Looked up from germline, CDR1 is MNHNS and CDR2 is SASEGT. This CDR3 comprises 16 residues. CDR3 nucleotide sequence: TGTGCCAGCAGTGAAAGGTGGGCAGGGCACACCGGGGAGCTGTTTTTT. Protein product: CASSERWAGHTGELFF.

The gene calls are TRBV11-2 and TRBJ1-1; D is undetermined. The CDR3 is 13 residues long. Germline lookup yields CDR1 SGHAT and CDR2 FQNNGV. Trimming took off 2 bases at V and 2 bases at J, with 6 bases between the two ends. The CDR3 nucleotides read TGTGCCAGCAGCTTAACGCGAAACACTGAAGCTTTCTTT. Protein product: CASSLTRNTEAFF.

The CDR3 DNA reads as TGTGCCATCAGTGAGACAGGAGTAGAGACCCAGTACTTC. Its protein is CAISETGVETQYF. The chain has TRBV10-3 and TRBJ2-5; weak D call: TRBD1 (5 bases). Trimming left V 2 bases short and J 4 bases short, with 8 bases between. The CDR3 totals 13 residues. Germline CDR1 and CDR2: ENHRY and SYGVKD.

The chain links TRBV5-1 to TRBJ2-2; tentatively, D is TRBD1 (5 bases). This CDR3 region has 15 residues. In germline, CDR1 is SGHRS, CDR2 YFSETQ. V was trimmed by 0 bases and J by 4 bases, leaving 10 bases between them. The DNA of the CDR3 is TGCGCCAGCAGCTTGGAGGGGAAAGGCACCGGGGAGCTGTTTTTT. It yields the protein CASSLEGKGTGELFF.

This clone was seen a handful of times. This chain joins TRBV18 and TRBJ2-1, with 7 bases fitting TRBD2. The CDR3 covers 16 residues. J lost 8 bases, V lost 0 bases, and 10 bases had no gene match. The germline gives CDR1 KGHSH, CDR2 LQKENI. The CDR3 sequence: CASSPPGGVGIDEQFF. The DNA of the CDR3 is TGTGCCAGCTCACCACCGGGAGGGGTCGGTATCGATGAGCAGTTCTTC.

V usage is TRBV6-1 and J usage is TRBJ2-1; no clear D. Trimming stripped 7 bases from V and 0 bases from J, with 10 bases between. Germline V gives CDR1 MNHNS, CDR2 SASEGT. The CDR3 extends over 14 amino acids. The CDR3 nucleotides read TGTGCCAGCATGCACTGGAGCTCCTACAATGAGCAGTTCTTC. Amino acids: CASMHWSSYNEQFF.

The gene calls are TRBV21-1 and TRBJ1-2; no DNA check was done on the table's D call, TRBD1. TRBV21-1 represents a pseudogene. The CDR3 covers 16 residues. CDR3 in amino acids: CASSPVGQGWGYGYTF. The CDR3 coding sequence is TGTGCCAGCAGCCCCGTTGGCCAGGGCTGGGGCTATGGCTACACCTTC.

The chain has TRBV5-4 and TRBJ2-5; 7 nucleotides match TRBD2. Germline loops: CDR1 SGHNT, CDR2 YYREEE (reference sequence). The ends lost 3 bases at V and 0 bases at J; junction bases unmatched: 5. The CDR3 spans 15 residues. Here the CDR3 DNA reads TGTGCCAGCAGCTCCGGGACTATCGACCAAGAGACCCAGTACTTC. Its translation: CASSSGTIDQETQYF.

The chain carries TRBV7-9 and TRBJ2-1; the match to TRBD2 covers 7 bases. The length of the CDR3 is 15 residues. J was trimmed by 3 bases and V by 5 bases; bases with no gene match: 7. Germline V gives CDR1 SEHNR, CDR2 FQNEAQ (reference sequence). CDR3 DNA sequence: TGTGCCAGCAGCCCGTCAGCGGGATTCTACAATGAGCAGTTCTTC. This codes for CASSPSAGFYNEQFF.

This clone was found once. The V call is TRBV19, the J call TRBJ2-5, with D hard to call. The end of the DNA is better explained by TRBJ2-7, so the J call may be wrong. The CDR3 has 13 amino acids. From germline, CDR1 is LNHDA and CDR2 SQIVND (reference sequence). CDR3 sequence: CASRGRLSYEQYF. The CDR3 DNA sequence: TGTGCCAGTAGAGGCAGACTCTCCTACGAGCAGTACTTC.

The V and J genes are TRBV10-2 and TRBJ2-1, with TRBD2 matching 9 bases. V lost 3 bases to trimming and J lost 9 bases; unmatched junction nucleotides: 6. Germline V CDR1 and CDR2: WSHSY, SAAADI. This CDR3 comprises 14 residues. The CDR3 region is CASSDGGREGEQFF. Here the CDR3 DNA reads TGCGCCAGCAGTGACGGCGGGAGGGAAGGTGAGCAGTTCTTC.

The J gene is TRBJ2-1, the V gene TRBV7-2, with D tentatively TRBD2 (6 bases). Germline loops: CDR1 SGHTA, CDR2 FQGNSA. This CDR3 contains 15 residues. The ends were cut back, 2 bases at V and 2 bases at J, with 10 bases in the middle. The CDR3 sequence: CASSLRSGAYNEQFF. In DNA form, the CDR3 reads TGTGCCAGCAGCTTACGTAGCGGAGCCTACAATGAGCAGTTCTTC.

This clone was seen only a few times. V usage is TRBV30 and J usage is TRBJ2-3; D gene unclear. The CDR3 consists of 11 residues. Germline lookup yields CDR1 GTSNPN and CDR2 SVGIG (reference sequence). The V end was cut by 0 bases, the J end by 6 bases, with 4 bases between. The CDR3 nucleotides read TGTGCCTGGAGTGTCGGTGATACGCAGTATTTT. The encoded protein is CAWSVGDTQYF.

CDR3 loop: CASSLGAGEQFF. CDR3 DNA: TGTGCCAGCAGCTTAGGAGCGGGGGAGCAGTTCTTC. This chain joins TRBV7-6 and TRBJ2-1, with 7 bases fitting TRBD2. V lost 1 base to trimming and J lost 10 bases; unmatched junction nucleotides: 1. This CDR3 comprises 12 residues. Germline CDR1 SGHVS, CDR2 FNYEAQ.

The chain combines TRBV19 with TRBJ1-4; TRBD1 aligns across 9 bases. The junction had 3 bases not matched to a gene; V was cut back by 6 bases and J by 4 bases. From germline, CDR1 is LNHDA and CDR2 SQIVND (reference sequence). CDR3 length: 14 residues. For the CDR3, the DNA is TGTGCCAGTAGCTTGGACAGGGGTAATGAAAAACTGTTTTTT. Its translation: CASSLDRGNEKLFF.

The chain employs TRBV18 and TRBJ1-2, with D perhaps TRBD1 (5 bases). V was pared by 3 bases and J by 8 bases, with 19 bases between. Germline values: CDR1 KGHSH, CDR2 LQKENI. This CDR3 contains 15 residues. CDR3 in amino acids: CASSPTDSGWGGYTF. The DNA for the CDR3 is TGTGCCAGCTCACCGACTGACAGTGGCTGGGGAGGCTACACCTTC.

J is TRBJ2-5 and V is TRBV6-5, with 7 bases lining up with TRBD2. CDR1 is MNHEY and CDR2 is SVGAGI in the germline V gene. The CDR3 consists of 13 residues. V lost 6 bases, J lost 4 bases, and 5 bases stayed unmatched. The CDR3 DNA is TGTGCCAGCAGGCCCTCGGGAGGAGAGACCCAGTACTTC. Protein product: CASRPSGGETQYF.

The chain joins TRBV6-5 to TRBJ1-1; D gene ambiguous. CDR3 length: 13 residues. Germline-derived CDR1 and CDR2 are MNHEY and SVGAGI. With 6 bases removed from V and 0 bases from J, the gap between germline ends came to 8 bases. CDR3 DNA sequence: TGTGCCAGCAGCCTACTCCTGAACACTGAAGCTTTCTTT. Translated, it gives CASSLLLNTEAFF.

CDR3: CAWSVAPLSSGSSYNEQFF. CDR3 DNA sequence: TGTGCCTGGAGTGTTGCCCCACTAAGTAGCGGGAGCTCCTACAATGAGCAGTTCTTC. The V call is TRBV30, the J call TRBJ2-1, with 9 bases matching TRBD2. V trimming: 0 bases; J trimming: 0 bases; junction bases outside the gene matches: 12. CDR3 length: 19 residues. Germline loops: CDR1 GTSNPN, CDR2 SVGIG (reference sequence).

The genes are TRBV29-1 and TRBJ2-3, with D possibly matching TRBD2 (6 bases). Germline assignment: CDR1 SQVTM and CDR2 ANQGSEA. This CDR3 spans 13 amino acids. V lost 8 bases and J 4 bases, leaving 16 bases between the germline ends. CDR3 coding DNA: TGCAGCCTCCGGGAGACCCATGCAGATACGCAGTATTTT. It is translated as CSLRETHADTQYF.

This clone came up a few times. The chain joins TRBV14 to TRBJ2-1; TRBD2 aligns across 16 bases. The ends lost 2 bases at V and 10 bases at J; junction bases unmatched: 8. This CDR3 contains 17 residues. Per germline, CDR1 SGHDN and CDR2 FVKESK. The chain's CDR3 is CASSQPGLAGGPEEQFF. CDR3 nucleotides: TGTGCCAGCAGCCAACCGGGACTAGCGGGAGGGCCGGAGGAGCAGTTCTTC.

The chain uses TRBV5-1 and TRBJ1-3; TRBD1 aligns across 7 bases. There are 14 residues in the CDR3. The junction had 4 bases not matched to a gene; V was cut back by 3 bases and J by 4 bases. Germline lookup yields CDR1 SGHRS and CDR2 YFSETQ. The CDR3 reads CASSSDRLGNTIYF. The CDR3 region has the DNA TGCGCCAGCAGCTCGGACAGGCTGGGAAACACCATATATTTT.

The V gene is TRBV5-1, the J gene TRBJ1-2; 9 nucleotides match TRBD1. The CDR3 is 18 residues long. V dropped 1 base and J dropped 0; count of bases not matched to a gene: 10. Germline CDR1 is SGHRS and CDR2 is YFSETQ. CDR3 sequence: CASSLSVLRDRANYGYTF. The DNA for the CDR3 is TGCGCCAGCAGCTTGTCGGTGCTCCGGGACAGGGCTAACTATGGCTACACCTTC. Full variable domain (rest looked up from reference TRBV5-1 and TRBJ1-2): KAGVTQTPRYLIKTRGQQVTLSCSPISGHRSVSWYQQTPGQGLQFLFEYFSETQRNKGNFPGRFSGRQFSNSRSEMNVSTLELGDSALYLCASSLSVLRDRANYGYTFGSGTRLTVV.